This T cell receptor beta chain was documented in a study of blood T cell repertoires in COVID-19. Using immunoSEQ multiplex PCR, the repertoire was profiled, and TCRdb retains in-frame clones only, with some absent. This table holds 100,000 or so clones, roughly 81% found once. Per germline, CDR1 SEHNR and CDR2 FQNEAQ (reference sequence). The CDR3 totals 13 residues. J gave up 8 bases and V 8 bases, and 5 bases lay outside the gene matches. This receptor was taken from a human donor in a cohort sampled during active COVID-19. The sample consisted of peripheral blood. V and J are TRBV7-9 and TRBJ1-3; 11 nucleotides match TRBD1. The CDR3 spells CASDGTGGDTIYF. The CDR3 bases are TGTGCCAGCGACGGGACAGGGGGGGACACCATATATTTT.